The 6 T cell receptor beta chains presented below share a single source sample, sequenced in a study of blood T cell repertoires in COVID-19. Clones were sequenced by immunoSEQ multiplex PCR, and TCRdb holds only the in-frame ones, with some missing. The sample has about 230,000 clones, 84% seen once. The material sequenced was peripheral blood. The receptor source for this set is a woman in her forties who had recovered from COVID-19.

In DNA, the CDR3 is TGCGCCAGCAGCCAAGATCCGGGAGTTGGCTATGGCTACACCTTC. It codes for CASSQDPGVGYGYTF. This chain connects TRBV4-3 to TRBJ1-2; D not certain. V lost 0 bases to trimming and J lost 4 bases, with 12 bases between them. Germline V gene data show CDR1 as LGHNA and CDR2 as YSLEER. The CDR3 consists of 15 residues.

This chain links TRBV5-1 with TRBJ1-1; TRBD1 matches at 8 bases. The CDR3 length is 14 residues. V lost 4 bases to trimming and J lost 6 bases; unmatched junction nucleotides: 8. CDR1 is SGHRS and CDR2 is YFSETQ in the germline V gene. The CDR3 coding sequence is TGCGCCAGCAGCAAAGGACAGGGATCGGCTGAAGCTTTCTTT. Protein product: CASSKGQGSAEAFF.

The J gene is TRBJ1-1, the V gene TRBV3-1 (or the pseudogene TRBV3-2); TRBD1 is a possible D gene (6 bases). Germline V gene sequence: CDR1 LGHDT, CDR2 YNNKEL (reference sequence). CDR3 length equals 17 residues. The V end lost 4 bases, the J end lost 4 bases, and 22 bases lay between the germline ends. The CDR3 DNA sequence: TGTGCCAGCAGCCGAGTCCCGGGACAAGAAAGGTGCACTGAAGCTTTCTTT. Its protein is CASSRVPGQERCTEAFF.

V gene TRBV3-1 (or the pseudogene TRBV3-2) combines with J gene TRBJ1-4; 7 positions match TRBD1. J lost 8 bases, V lost 1 base, and 7 bases had no gene match. Germline-derived CDR1 and CDR2 are LGHDT and YNNKEL (reference sequence). This CDR3 is 15 amino acids long. The chain's CDR3 is CASSQAPGGGEKLFF. CDR3 coding DNA: TGTGCCAGCAGCCAAGCCCCAGGGGGTGGAGAAAAACTGTTTTTT.

On this clone itself: The sample carries other DNA sequences with the same CDR3. J is TRBJ2-7 and V is TRBV19, with TRBD1 identical over 9 bases. V was clipped by 5 bases and J by 2 bases; unmatched bases: 4. This CDR3 is built from 14 residues. The V gene's germline CDR1 is LNHDA and CDR2 SQIVND (reference sequence). DNA for the CDR3: TGTGCCAGTAGTCCGGGACAGGGAGCCTACGAGCAGTACTTC. It translates to CASSPGQGAYEQYF. The full variable domain, rest sourced from reference TRBV19 and TRBJ2-7, is DGGITQSPKYLFRKEGQNVTLSCEQNLNHDAMYWYRQDPGQGLRLIYYSQIVNDFQKGDIAEGYSVSREKKESFPLTVTSAQKNPTAFYLCASSPGQGAYEQYFGPGTRLTVT.

This sequence joins TRBV5-6 and TRBJ1-2; possibly TRBD1 for D (5 bases). This CDR3 has 11 amino acids. Germline CDR1 reads SGHDT; CDR2 reads YYEEEE. Trimming stripped 6 bases from V and 7 bases from J, with 10 bases between. CDR3 sequence reads: CASTLQGGYTF. The CDR3 coding sequence is TGTGCCAGCACCCTCCAGGGTGGCTACACCTTC.